The table lists the clone carrying this T cell receptor (beta chain) with many counts. Its antigen is currently unknown. This record comes from a study of T cells after yellow fever vaccination. On the study more broadly: In the case of low-cell-number fractions, SMART-Seq v4 Ultra Low Input was used for preparation.

Trimming cost V 0 bases and J 5 bases, with 8 bases left between them. This CDR3 has 14 residues. Template-switching 5'RACE yielded the TCR cDNA; a universal primer site and UMIs were added in the process. TCRdb re-called the 5' RACE reads with MiXCR, one entry per CDR3 protein. The repertoire holds about 320,000 distinct CDR3 sequences, with roughly 4.3% as singletons. Points from the study as a whole: Clonotype sharing between CD4 and CD8 compartments was small. Highly abundant clonotypes carried over from the bulk population could end up in FACS-sorted repertoires as contaminants.

The sample in question was PBMCs, obtained 15 days after the yellow fever booster vaccination. The TCR originated in a man younger than 35 who received the YFV17D yellow fever vaccine. The chain recombines TRBV12-3 or TRBV12-4 with TRBJ1-3, with D perhaps TRBD1 (6 bases). The CDR3, as DNA: TGTGCCAGCAGTTTAGCACAGGGTAGAAACACCATATATTTT. Translating gives CASSLAQGRNTIYF.